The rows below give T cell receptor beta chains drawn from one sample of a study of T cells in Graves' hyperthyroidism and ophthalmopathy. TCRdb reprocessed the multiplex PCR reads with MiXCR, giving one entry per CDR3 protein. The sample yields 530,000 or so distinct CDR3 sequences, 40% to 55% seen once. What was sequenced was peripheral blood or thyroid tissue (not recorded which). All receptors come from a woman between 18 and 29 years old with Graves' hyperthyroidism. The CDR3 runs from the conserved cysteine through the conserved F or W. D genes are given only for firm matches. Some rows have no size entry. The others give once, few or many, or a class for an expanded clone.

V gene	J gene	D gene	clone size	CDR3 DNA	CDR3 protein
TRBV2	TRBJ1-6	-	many	TGTGCCAGCAGTGATCAGGGCGGGCGGTACCCCCTCCACTTT	CASSDQGGRYPLHF
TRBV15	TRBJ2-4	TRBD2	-	TGTGCTACCAGCACCGCGGGGGATCTAGCCAAAAACATTCAGTACTTC	CATSTAGDLAKNIQYF
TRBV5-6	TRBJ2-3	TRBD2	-	TGTGCCAGCAGGCCGAGCGGGGGGACAGATACGCAGTATTTT	CASRPSGGTDTQYF
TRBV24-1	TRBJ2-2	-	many	TGTGCCACCAGTGATCCCAGGACAGACACCGGGGAGCTGTTTTTT	CATSDPRTDTGELFF
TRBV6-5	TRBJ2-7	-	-	TGTGCCAGCAGCCAACAGTCCGTACAGTACGAGCAGTACTTC	CASSQQSVQYEQYF
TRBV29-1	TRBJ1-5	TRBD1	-	TGCAGTCCTCGACAGGGGGACAATCAGCCCCAGCATTTT	CSPRQGDNQPQHF
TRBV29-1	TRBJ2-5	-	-	TGCAGCGGGAGGGGAGAGACCCAGTACTTC	CSGRGETQYF
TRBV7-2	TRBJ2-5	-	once	TGTGCCAGCAGCCCTCGGTTAGTGATCGAGACCCAGTACTTC	CASSPRLVIETQYF
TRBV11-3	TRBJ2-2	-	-	-	CASRQSETQYFGELFF
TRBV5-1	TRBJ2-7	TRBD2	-	TGCGCCAGCAGGGCCCCACCCGGACTAGCGGGAGCCAATGAGCAGTACTTC	CASRAPPGLAGANEQYF
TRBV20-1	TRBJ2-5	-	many	TGCAGTGCCCTAAGCGACCTCACTGAGGAGACCCAGTACTTC	CSALSDLTEETQYF
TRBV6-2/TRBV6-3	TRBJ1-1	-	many	TGTGCCAGCAGTTATTCCCCCAATGACAGGAGGAACACTGAAGCTTTCTTT	CASSYSPNDRRNTEAFF
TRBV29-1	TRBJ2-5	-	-	TGCAGCGTTGCCAGGGATAGCAATCAGCCCCAGTACTTC	CSVARDSNQPQYF
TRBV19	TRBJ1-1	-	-	TGTGCCAGTAGTCTCGGACCCGGAACGACTGAAGCTTTCTTT	CASSLGPGTTEAFF
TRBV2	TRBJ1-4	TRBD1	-	TGTGCCAGCAGTGAAGACAGGGGACTGTTTTTT	CASSEDRGLFF
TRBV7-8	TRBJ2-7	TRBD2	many	TGTGCCAGCAGCCCCGGGACTAGCGGACCCTCCTACGAGCAGTACTTC	CASSPGTSGPSYEQYF
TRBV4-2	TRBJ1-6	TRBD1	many	TGTGCCAGCAGCCAAGATGGGGCAGGGGGCTATAATTCACCCCTCCACTTT	CASSQDGAGGYNSPLHF
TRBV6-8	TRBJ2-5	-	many	TGTGCCAGCAGTTACGGGGGGGACAGACGAATGGAGACCCAGTACTTC	CASSYGGDRRMETQYF
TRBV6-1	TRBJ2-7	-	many	TGTGCCAGCAAATTGCCAGGGAACTACGAGCAGTACTTC	CASKLPGNYEQYF
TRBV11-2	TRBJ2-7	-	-	TGTGCCAGCAACAGACCGCCCTACGAGCAGTACTTC	CASNRPPYEQYF
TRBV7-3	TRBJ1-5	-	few	TGTGCCAGCAGCGCGATAAGGCCTCAGCCCCAGCATTTT	CASSAIRPQPQHF
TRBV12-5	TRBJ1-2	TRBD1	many	TGTGCTAGTGGTTTCGGACAGGGTATCAATGGCTACACCTTC	CASGFGQGINGYTF
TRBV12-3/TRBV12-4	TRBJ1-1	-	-	TGTGCCAGCAGTTCGGGGGCGCTGGAAGACACTGAAGCTTTCTTT	CASSSGALEDTEAFF
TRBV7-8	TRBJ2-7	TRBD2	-	TGTGCCAGCAGCTTAGGCCTAGCGGGCTTCGATGCCTACGAGCAGTACTTC	CASSLGLAGFDAYEQYF
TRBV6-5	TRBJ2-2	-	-	TGTGCCAGCAGTTACTCTGAGTTAGGGGAGCTGTTTTTT	CASSYSELGELFF
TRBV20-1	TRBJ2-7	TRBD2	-	TGCAGTGCTGTGCGACTAGCGGGAGGCGTCTTGTCCGAGCAGTACTTC	CSAVRLAGGVLSEQYF
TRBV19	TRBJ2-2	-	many	TGTGCCAGTAGGCCCCAGGGACCCGGGGAGCTGTTTTTT	CASRPQGPGELFF
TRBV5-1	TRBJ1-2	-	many	TGCGCCAGCAGCTTGGATCAGCTACTCTATGGCTACACCTTC	CASSLDQLLYGYTF
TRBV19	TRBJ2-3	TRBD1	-	TGTGCCAGCAACCAAGACAGGGTTGGTACGCAGTATTTT	CASNQDRVGTQYF
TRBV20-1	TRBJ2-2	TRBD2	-	TGCAGTGCTCGGACTAGCGGGAGGGCCCCATCCTACGAGCTGTTTTTT	CSARTSGRAPSYELFF
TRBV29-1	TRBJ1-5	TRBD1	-	TGCAGCCCGGGGACAGTTAGCAATCAGCCCCAGCATTTT	CSPGTVSNQPQHF
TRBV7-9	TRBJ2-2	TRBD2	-	TGTGCCAGCAGCACCGGGACTAGAGAGGAGCTGTTTTTT	CASSTGTREELFF
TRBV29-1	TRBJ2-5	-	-	TGCAGCGGGAGGGATTTGGAGACCCAGTACTTC	CSGRDLETQYF
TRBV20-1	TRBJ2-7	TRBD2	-	TGCAGTGCTCAAGGGACTAGCGGGAGTATCTACGAGCAGTACTTC	CSAQGTSGSIYEQYF
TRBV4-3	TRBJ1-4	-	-	TGCGCCAGCAGCCAGACCAACAGCGGCGGTGAAAAACTGCTTTTT	CASSQTNSGGEKLLF
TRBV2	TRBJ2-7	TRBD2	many	TGTGCCAGCAGTGATGGCCGCGGGAGGACCTACGAGCAGTACTTC	CASSDGRGRTYEQYF
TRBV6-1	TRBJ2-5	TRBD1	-	TGTGCCAGCGGTCCCCTGGGACAGACTGGGATGCGGACCCAGTACTTC	CASGPLGQTGMRTQYF
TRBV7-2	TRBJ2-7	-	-	TGTGCCAGCAGCTTAGCGGCCGTGGGTTTAGGGCAGTACTTC	CASSLAAVGLGQYF
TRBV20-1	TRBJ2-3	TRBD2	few	TGCAGTGCTAGGGGACTAGCGTATTCGGATACGCAGTATTTT	CSARGLAYSDTQYF
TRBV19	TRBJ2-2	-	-	TGTGCCAGTATTCTCCACAGGCCCATAAGCATAGTAACCGGGGAGCTGTTTTTT	CASILHRPISIVTGELFF
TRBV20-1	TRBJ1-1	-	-	TGCAGTGCTGACCCCACGGGAGGGGCCACTGAAGCTTTCTTT	CSADPTGGATEAFF
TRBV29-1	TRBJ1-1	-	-	TGCAGCGTTAGGGGTACTGAAGCTTTCTTT	CSVRGTEAFF
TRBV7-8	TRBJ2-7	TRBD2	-	TGTGCCAGCAGTTTAAAGACTAGCGGAGACTACGAGCAGTACTTC	CASSLKTSGDYEQYF
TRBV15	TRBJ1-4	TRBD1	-	TGTGCCACCAGCAGAGGGGCAGGGGGCTATGAAAAACTGTTTTTT	CATSRGAGGYEKLFF
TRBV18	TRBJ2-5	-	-	TGTGCCAGCTCACCACTCGACGGTCAAGAGACCCAGTACTTC	CASSPLDGQETQYF